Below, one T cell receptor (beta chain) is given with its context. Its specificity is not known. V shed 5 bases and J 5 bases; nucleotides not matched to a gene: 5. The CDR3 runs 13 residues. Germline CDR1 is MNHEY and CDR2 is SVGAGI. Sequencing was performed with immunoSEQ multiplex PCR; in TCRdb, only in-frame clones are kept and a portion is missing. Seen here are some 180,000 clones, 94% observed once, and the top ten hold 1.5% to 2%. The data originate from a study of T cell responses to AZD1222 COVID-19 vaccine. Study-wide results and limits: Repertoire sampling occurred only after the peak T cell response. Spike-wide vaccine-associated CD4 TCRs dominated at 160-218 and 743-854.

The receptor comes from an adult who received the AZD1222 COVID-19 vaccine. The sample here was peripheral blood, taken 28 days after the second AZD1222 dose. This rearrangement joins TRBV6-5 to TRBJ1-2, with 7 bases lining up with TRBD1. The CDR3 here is CASSNDREYGYTF. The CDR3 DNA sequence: TGTGCCAGCAGTAACGACAGGGAGTATGGCTACACCTTC.